Listed here are 18 T cell receptor beta chains from one sample, sequenced in a study of CD8+CD57+ T cells in acquired aplastic anemia. Researchers used genomic DNA as the template to profile TCR beta VDJ and CDR3. TCRdb reprocessed the reads via MiXCR and lists one record per CDR3 protein. Of about 160,000 distinct CDR3 sequences in the sample, roughly 45% were seen once. It was patients with CD8+CD57+ cell expansion by flow cytometry who were chosen for sequencing. The sequencing input was sorted CD4+, CD8+, or CD8+CD57+ T cells (not recorded which) from PBMCs. All receptors derive from a human donor with aplastic anemia.

In this sample, this clonotype turned up many times. The rearrangement uses TRBV4-3 and TRBJ1-4; D unclear. Trimming cost V 0 bases and J 4 bases, with 9 bases left between them. The germline V gene has CDR1 LGHNA and CDR2 YSLEER. CDR3 length equals 15 residues. The CDR3 spells CASSQDGRSNEKLFF. The CDR3 DNA reads as TGCGCCAGCAGCCAAGATGGGAGGAGTAATGAAAAACTGTTTTTT.

Comment on this clonotype: This clone may be a read error of a much larger clone one base away. In this CDR3 the conserved last residue, phenylalanine or tryptophan, is missing, so a read error is likely. V and J are TRBV6-5 and TRBJ1-4; possible D gene TRBD1, 5 bases. CDR1 is MNHEY, CDR2 SVGAGI, per germline. V was cut by 3 bases and J by 8 bases, with 13 bases left in between. This CDR3 comprises 14 residues. The CDR3, as DNA: TGTGCCAGCAGTTATGACAGCCTGGGGGAAAAACTGTTTTCT. Protein product: CASSYDSLGEKLFS.

J is TRBJ2-1 and V is TRBV19; D perhaps matches TRBD1 (6 bases). In germline, CDR1 is LNHDA, CDR2 SQIVND (reference sequence). Trimming removed 4 bases at V and 7 bases at J, with 11 bases between. This CDR3 contains 13 residues. CDR3 in DNA: TGTGCCAGTAGTACGGACAGCCCGAATGAGCAGTTCTTC. It is translated as CASSTDSPNEQFF.

This clonotype showed up just a few times. A much larger clone differs by one base, so this may be a read error. The rearrangement joins TRBV6-4 to TRBJ1-6; 11 bases map to TRBD1. Germline V gene data show CDR1 as MRHNA and CDR2 as SNTAGT. The CDR3 runs to 15 residues. CDR3 in amino acids: CAGSVSGQGATPLHF. The CDR3 nucleotides are TGTGCCGGCAGTGTCTCCGGACAGGGGGCAACACCCCTCCACTTT.

A few counts support this clonotype. The genes are TRBV2 and TRBJ1-5; 7 bases are shared with TRBD1. The V gene's germline CDR1 is SNHLY and CDR2 FYNNEI. The CDR3 has 16 residues. V gave up 7 bases and J gave up 9 bases; unmatched junction bases: 18. The CDR3 region has the DNA TGTGCCAGCATGGGAAGACTGGGACAGCCGTTGTGGCCCCAGCATTTT. This encodes CASMGRLGQPLWPQHF. The complete variable domain, with remaining parts taken from reference TRBV2 and TRBJ1-5, reads EPEVTQTPSHQVTQMGQEVILRCVPISNHLYFYWYRQILGQKVEFLVSFYNNEISEKSEIFDDQFSVERPDGSNFTLKIRSTKLEDSAMYFCASMGRLGQPLWPQHFGDGTRLSIL.

This rearrangement joins TRBV7-9 to TRBJ2-7, with D unresolved. CDR3 length: 14 amino acids. Trimming shortened V by 2 bases and J by 1 base, and 9 bases separated the two germline ends. Germline V CDR1 and CDR2: SEHNR, FQNEAQ (reference sequence). The chain's CDR3 is CASSLSERSYEQYF. In nucleotides, the CDR3 is TGTGCCAGCAGCTTAAGCGAGAGGTCCTACGAGCAGTACTTC.

The chain uses TRBV19 and TRBJ1-5; no clear D gene. Per germline, CDR1 LNHDA and CDR2 SQIVND (reference sequence). The V end lost 9 bases, the J end lost 2 bases, and 14 bases lay between the germline ends. The CDR3 has 14 residues. The CDR3 sequence is CASSLGFGNQPQHF. CDR3 coding DNA: TGTGCCAGCAGCTTGGGCTTCGGCAATCAGCCCCAGCATTTT.

This clonotype was seen many times. The V gene is TRBV5-4, the J gene TRBJ1-2; weak D call: TRBD1 (6 bases). The CDR3 extends over 14 amino acids. CDR1 SGHNT and CDR2 YYREEE come from the germline V gene (reference sequence). V was shortened by 4 bases and J by 8 bases, with 18 bases between the two germline ends. CDR3 sequence: CASSNVQGLGGYTF. The CDR3 coding sequence is TGTGCCAGCAGCAACGTACAGGGACTGGGGGGCTACACCTTC.

This clonotype was seen a handful of times. The V call is TRBV11-1, the J call TRBJ2-1; D remains ambiguous. This CDR3 region has 15 residues. Germline V gene sequence: CDR1 SGHAT, CDR2 FQDESV (reference sequence). V lost 4 bases and J 0 bases, leaving 10 bases between the germline ends. Here the CDR3 DNA reads TGTGCCAGCAGCTCCCGGACGAGCTCCTACAATGAGCAGTTCTTC. It is translated as CASSSRTSSYNEQFF.

This clonotype was seen more than once but under ten times. This chain connects TRBV19 to TRBJ2-1, with 7 bases aligning to TRBD1. There are 15 residues in the CDR3. With 8 bases clipped from V and 2 bases from J, the junction kept 9 bases outside the gene matches. Germline assignment: CDR1 LNHDA and CDR2 SQIVND (reference sequence). The CDR3 sequence: CASRTTGVAYNEQFF. The CDR3 DNA reads TGTGCCAGTCGAACTACAGGGGTTGCCTACAATGAGCAGTTCTTC.

This clonotype was found many times. The chain uses TRBV19 and TRBJ2-5, with TRBD2 matching 15 bases. The germline V gene has CDR1 LNHDA and CDR2 SQIVND (reference sequence). The CDR3 has 16 amino acids. V trimming: 5 bases; J trimming: 4 bases; junction bases outside the gene matches: 5. The DNA of the CDR3 is TGTGCCAGTAGTTCCGGACTAGCGGGAGGGATAGAGACCCAGTACTTC. It specifies CASSSGLAGGIETQYF.

This clonotype was seen repeatedly, ten times or more. CDR3 bases: TGCAGTGCTAGCCTCTGGACTAGCGGGGGGAATGAGCAGTTCTTC. It encodes CSASLWTSGGNEQFF. The chain recombines TRBV20-1 with TRBJ2-1, with 14 bases aligning to TRBD2. J was trimmed by 7 bases and V by 3 bases; bases with no gene match: 5. The CDR3 has 15 amino acids. The V gene's germline CDR1 is DFQATT and CDR2 SNEGSKA (reference sequence).

This clonotype came up many times. The CDR3 coding sequence is TGCAGTGCTAACCGAAGGGGGGTAGGGAGGAACACTGAAGCTTTCTTT. Protein: CSANRRGVGRNTEAFF. This sequence joins TRBV20-1 and TRBJ1-1; D may be TRBD1 (6 bases). The CDR3 spans 16 residues. Trimming pared 4 bases from V and 1 base from J, leaving 19 bases between. CDR1 is DFQATT and CDR2 is SNEGSKA in the germline V gene (reference sequence).

As concerns this clonotype: At one boundary the junction diverges from the germline segment, which might be a read error. The V call is TRBV10-3, the J call TRBJ2-2; TRBD2 aligns across 7 bases. The CDR3 sequence is 13 residues long. Germline CDR1 is ENHRY and CDR2 is SYGVKD. CDR3 in DNA: TGTGCCATTAAAGCGGGGAACACCGAGGAGCTGTTTTTT. As protein: CAIKAGNTEELFF.

This chain links TRBV29-1 with TRBJ1-2; D call uncertain. The CDR3 runs to 13 residues. Germline CDR1 SQVTM, CDR2 ANQGSEA. V lost 6 bases to trimming and J lost 1 base, with 12 bases between them. CDR3 DNA: TGCAGCGTCTCAAGGGCGAATAACTATGGCTACACCTTC. Its protein product is CSVSRANNYGYTF.

This clonotype has ten or more counts. CDR3 region: CASSPGTNYGYTF. In DNA, the CDR3 is TGTGCCAGCAGCCCCGGGACAAACTATGGCTACACCTTC. This chain connects TRBV14 to TRBJ1-2, with a possible D match to TRBD1 (6 bases). The V and J ends lost 4 bases and 2 bases respectively, with 8 bases between them. CDR1 is SGHDN and CDR2 is FVKESK in the germline V gene. The length of the CDR3 is 13 residues.

In its sample, this clonotype was seen many times. This rearrangement joins TRBV4-3 to TRBJ1-1; TRBD1 matches at 9 bases. There are 14 residues in the CDR3. Germline CDR1 is LGHNA and CDR2 is YSLEER. V shed 4 bases, J shed 7 bases, and the junction held 7 bases outside the gene matches. This CDR3 is CASSPGQGLVEAFF. Written as DNA, the CDR3 is TGCGCCAGCAGCCCGGGACAGGGACTTGTTGAAGCTTTCTTT.

The chain links TRBV20-1 to TRBJ2-5; D perhaps matches TRBD2 (5 bases). Germline V gene sequence: CDR1 DFQATT, CDR2 SNEGSKA (reference sequence). V lost 5 bases and J 9 bases, leaving 16 bases between the germline ends. The CDR3 spans 12 residues. The CDR3 region is CSASSSFRAQYF. The CDR3 coding sequence is TGCAGTGCTTCCTCTAGCTTCCGGGCCCAGTACTTC.